This entry lists 14 T cell receptor beta chains sequenced from one sample in a study of shared clonotypes between healthy human individuals. Data came from immunoSEQ multiplex PCR; TCRdb stores just in-frame clones and leaves some out. The repertoire holds approximately 640,000 clones, with roughly 78% as singletons. Sequenced material: memory CD4+ T cells sorted from blood. Indicated subset: CD45RA-negative fraction. These receptors came from a woman in her twenties or thirties in good health.

The V and J genes are TRBV28 and TRBJ2-7; 14 bases match TRBD2. With 6 bases clipped from V and 3 bases from J, the junction kept 7 bases outside the gene matches. Germline V lookup: CDR1 MDHEN, CDR2 SYDVKM. This CDR3 region has 16 residues. CDR3 amino acids: CASSRWTSGGSYEQYF. CDR3 in DNA: TGTGCCAGCAGCAGATGGACTAGCGGGGGGAGCTACGAGCAGTACTTC.

The gene calls are TRBV29-1 and TRBJ2-3; TRBD2 might be the D (7 bases). The CDR3 covers 16 residues. Trimming left V 5 bases short and J 4 bases short, with 22 bases between. Germline CDR1 is SQVTM and CDR2 is ANQGSEA. The CDR3 reads CSVRRDGGGGADTQYF. The CDR3 region has the DNA TGCAGCGTTCGCCGAGACGGGGGAGGGGGGGCAGATACGCAGTATTTT.

The chain couples TRBV6-1 to TRBJ1-5, with a weak D call TRBD1 (6 bases). CDR1 and CDR2 from the germline V gene are MNHNS and SASEGT. Trimming took off 4 bases at V and 7 bases at J, with 17 bases between the two ends. The CDR3 loop spans 15 amino acids. The CDR3 is CASSVIWGPEQPQHF. CDR3 bases: TGTGCCAGCAGTGTGATTTGGGGGCCCGAGCAGCCCCAGCATTTT.

This clone was observed at least ten times. The genes are TRBV28 and TRBJ2-7, with D possibly TRBD1 on 6 matching bases. V gave up 6 bases and J gave up 0 bases, with 12 bases separating them. CDR1 is MDHEN, CDR2 SYDVKM, per germline. The CDR3 totals 14 residues. The CDR3 sequence is CASRLTGPSYEQYF. The CDR3, as DNA: TGTGCCAGCAGGCTAACAGGGCCCTCCTACGAGCAGTACTTC. Filled out from reference TRBV28 and TRBJ2-7, the complete variable domain reads DVKVTQSSRYLVKRTGEKVFLECVQDMDHENMFWYRQDPGLGLRLIYFSYDVKMKEKGDIPEGYSVSREKKERFSLILESASTNQTSMYLCASRLTGPSYEQYFGPGTRLTVT.

V gene TRBV27 combines with J gene TRBJ2-1; D possibly corresponds to TRBD2 (5 bases). The CDR3 is 14 amino acids. Germline loops: CDR1 MNHEY, CDR2 SMNVEV (reference sequence). Trimming took 10 bases from V and 2 from J, leaving 15 bases between them. The CDR3 coding sequence is TGTGCCACTGCCGTCGGGATCGCCTACAATGAGCAGTTCTTC. Its translation: CATAVGIAYNEQFF.

The V call is TRBV19, the J call TRBJ2-3; 10 bases fit TRBD2. The CDR3 sequence is 14 residues long. Trimming removed 10 bases from V and 2 bases from J; junction bases left unmatched: 6. Germline V gene lookup returns CDR1 LNHDA and CDR2 SQIVND (reference sequence). The CDR3 reads CATRTSGDTDTQYF. In DNA form, the CDR3 reads TGTGCCACCAGGACTAGCGGAGACACAGATACGCAGTATTTT.

J is TRBJ2-5 and V is TRBV27; 8 bases are shared with TRBD2. The CDR3 spans 10 residues. Germline trimming cut 10 bases from V and 7 bases from J; bases unmatched to any gene: 2. The germline CDR1 and CDR2 sequences are MNHEY and SMNVEV (reference sequence). CDR3 DNA: TGTGCCACCGGGAGGGGGACCCAGTACTTC. Translating it yields CATGRGTQYF.

The rearrangement links TRBV6-5 to TRBJ1-2, with D possibly being TRBD1 (5 bases). CDR1 MNHEY and CDR2 SVGAGI come from the germline V gene. CDR3 size: 13 residues. Trimming removed 7 bases at V and 4 bases at J, with 13 bases between. CDR3 nucleotides: TGTGCCAGCACCCGAACAGGATTCTATGGCTACACCTTC. Translated, it gives CASTRTGFYGYTF.

The chain employs TRBV7-6 and TRBJ2-5; D perhaps matches TRBD2 (6 bases). The germline V gene encodes CDR1 SGHVS and CDR2 FNYEAQ. The V end lost 0 bases, the J end lost 4 bases, and 27 bases lay between the germline ends. The CDR3 extends over 20 amino acids. This CDR3 is CASSLAPAWLPTTAGETQYF. For the CDR3, the DNA is TGTGCCAGCAGCTTAGCTCCCGCATGGTTACCTACCACAGCGGGAGAGACCCAGTACTTC.

The rearrangement uses TRBV30 and TRBJ1-1, with D unclear. Between the trimmed V and J ends, which lost 8 bases and 4 bases, there was a span of 14 bases. CDR3 length: 12 amino acids. The germline gives CDR1 GTSNPN, CDR2 SVGIG (reference sequence). CDR3 nucleotides: TGTGCCAAGAAAAGGCTCGGCACTGAAGCTTTCTTT. This gives the protein CAKKRLGTEAFF. Using reference TRBV30 and TRBJ1-1 for the parts outside the CDR3, the full variable domain is SQTIHQWPATLVQPVGSPLSLECTVEGTSNPNLYWYRQAAGRGLQLLFYSVGIGQISSEVPQNLSASRPQDRQFILSSKKLLLSDSGFYLCAKKRLGTEAFFGQGTRLTVV.

In this sample, this clone turned up a few times. The chain carries TRBV28 and TRBJ2-2; D unresolved. CDR1 and CDR2 (germline): MDHEN, SYDVKM. CDR3 length equals 16 residues. Trimming removed 5 bases from V and 8 bases from J, with 21 bases in between. In nucleotides, the CDR3 is TGTGCCAGCAGTCCAGGACCGGACCTCTCTCTGGGGGAGCTGTTTTTT. Its translation is CASSPGPDLSLGELFF.

This chain uses TRBV19 with TRBJ1-5, with D possibly being TRBD1 (5 bases). V was trimmed by 4 bases and J by 1 base, leaving 23 bases between them. The CDR3 covers 19 residues. Germline CDR1 reads LNHDA; CDR2 reads SQIVND (reference sequence). Here the CDR3 DNA reads TGTGCCAGTAGTAGAAAGGGGATCTCGATCGTCAGGAGCAATCAGCCCCAGCATTTT. Its translation: CASSRKGISIVRSNQPQHF.

The chain employs TRBV6-5 and TRBJ1-4; D remains ambiguous. Germline CDR1 and CDR2: MNHEY and SVGAGI. The V end lost 7 bases, the J end lost 6 bases, and 6 bases lay between the germline ends. The CDR3 loop spans 11 amino acids. The CDR3 region is CASKADEKLFF. CDR3 nucleotides: TGTGCCAGCAAAGCCGATGAAAAACTGTTTTTT.

In this sample, this clone turned up a few times. This chain joins TRBV11-2 and TRBJ1-1; D may be TRBD1 (5 bases). Germline V gene data show CDR1 as SGHAT and CDR2 as FQNNGV. V gave up 3 bases and J gave up 0 bases, with 11 bases separating them. This CDR3 region has 15 residues. As DNA, the CDR3 is TGTGCCAGCAGCTTGAACCAGGGAGTGAACACTGAAGCTTTCTTT. Its translation: CASSLNQGVNTEAFF.